Sequencing of this T cell receptor (beta chain) was carried out in a study of T cell responses to AZD1222 COVID-19 vaccine. The assay was immunoSEQ multiplex PCR, and TCRdb's table has in-frame clones only and misses some. The sample consists of roughly 140,000 clones, over 80% of them appearing once. V lost 0 bases and J lost 9, with 7 bases in between. The CDR3 is 12 residues long. The germline V gene encodes CDR1 SGHRS and CDR2 YFSETQ. Worth noting for this clone: Other DNA sequences in this sample translate to the same CDR3.

Sample: peripheral blood, taken 28 days after the second AZD1222 dose. The TCR originated in an adult who received the AZD1222 COVID-19 vaccine. The chain recombines TRBV5-1 with TRBJ2-1; TRBD2 is a possible D gene (5 bases). CDR3 sequence reads: CASSLGAGEQFF. The CDR3 bases are TGCGCCAGCAGCTTGGGCGCGGGTGAGCAGTTCTTC.